These 9 T cell receptor beta chains were all obtained from the same sample, sequenced in a study of cytomegalovirus exposure and HLA in healthy donors. Measured with immunoSEQ multiplex PCR; TCRdb has only the in-frame clones, and not every one. The sample has about 110,000 clones; roughly 95% are singletons. The sequencing sample was made of PBMCs. These receptors originate from a woman aged 18-35 years in good health and CMV-seronegative.

The count of this clone is one. The CDR3 DNA sequence: TGTGCCAGCACACACTACAGGGACCTACGTGAGCAGTACTTC. Its protein product is CASTHYRDLREQYF. This chain joins TRBV5-4 and TRBJ2-7; TRBD1 is a possible D gene (6 bases). The germline CDR1 and CDR2 sequences are SGHNT and YYREEE (reference sequence). V dropped 6 bases and J dropped 7 bases, with 20 bases sitting between them. The CDR3 has 14 residues.

The chain carries TRBV11-1 and TRBJ2-7; 10 bases fit TRBD2. Germline CDR1 SGHAT, CDR2 FQDESV (reference sequence). V was clipped by 5 bases and J by 5 bases; unmatched bases: 12. The CDR3 totals 16 residues. The CDR3, as DNA: TGTGCCAGCAGCCAGACCTTCGTAGCGGGGGGCGACGAGCAGTACTTC. Translated, it gives CASSQTFVAGGDEQYF.

This chain connects TRBV14 to TRBJ2-1; 8 bases map to TRBD2. Unmatched junction bases numbered 19, after V lost 1 base and J lost 8 bases. CDR1 SGHDN and CDR2 FVKESK come from the germline V gene. CDR3 length: 19 residues. DNA for the CDR3: TGTGCCAGCAGCCAAGCCCACGGTCGGATCACGGGAGGGCTCCATGAGCAGTTCTTC. This gives the protein CASSQAHGRITGGLHEQFF.

The chain couples TRBV11-2 to TRBJ2-2, with 7 bases that match TRBD1. CDR1 and CDR2 from the germline V gene are SGHAT and FQNNGV. The CDR3 length is 15 residues. V was pared by 3 bases and J by 1 base, with 2 bases of the junction left unmatched. The chain's CDR3 is CASSFGQVNTGELFF. The CDR3 region has the DNA TGTGCCAGCAGCTTTGGACAGGTGAACACCGGGGAGCTGTTTTTT.

The chain couples TRBV2 to TRBJ1-5, with 8 bases matching TRBD1. Germline V CDR1 and CDR2: SNHLY, FYNNEI. The V segment lost 6 bases and the J segment 4 bases; nucleotides outside the gene matches: 5. This CDR3 has 14 residues. The CDR3 DNA is TGTGCCAGCAGGCGAGGGACAGGAAATCAGCCCCAGCATTTT. Protein: CASRRGTGNQPQHF. Based on the CDR3 plus reference TRBV2 and TRBJ1-5, the full variable domain is EPEVTQTPSHQVTQMGQEVILRCVPISNHLYFYWYRQILGQKVEFLVSFYNNEISEKSEIFDDQFSVERPDGSNFTLKIRSTKLEDSAMYFCASRRGTGNQPQHFGDGTRLSIL.

In the case of this clone: Other DNA variants within this sample encode the same CDR3. The chain uses TRBV5-1 and TRBJ2-7; a possible D gene is TRBD2 (5 bases). CDR3 length: 12 residues. Germline values: CDR1 SGHRS, CDR2 YFSETQ. Trimming pared 1 base from V and 3 bases from J, leaving 5 bases between. CDR3: CASSLSGYEQYF. Written as DNA, the CDR3 is TGCGCCAGCAGCTTGAGCGGCTACGAGCAGTACTTC.

The chain combines TRBV4-3 with TRBJ1-1; D is perhaps TRBD1 (6 bases). V was trimmed by 1 base and J by 3 bases, leaving 9 bases between them. Germline CDR1 and CDR2: LGHNA and YSLEER. This CDR3 comprises 14 residues. CDR3 sequence: CASSQGGLDTEAFF. The DNA for the CDR3 is TGCGCCAGCAGCCAAGGGGGGCTTGACACTGAAGCTTTCTTT.

The chain has TRBV6-1 and TRBJ2-7; TRBD1 matches 9 bases. V dropped 6 bases and J dropped 7; count of bases not matched to a gene: 7. The CDR3 has 13 amino acids. The germline CDR1 and CDR2 sequences are MNHNS and SASEGT. The CDR3 DNA sequence: TGTGCCAGCAGCCGGACAGGGGCAGGGGAGCAGTACTTC. As protein: CASSRTGAGEQYF.

This chain joins TRBV7-9 and TRBJ1-1, with a possible D match to TRBD1 (5 bases). V was shortened by 3 bases and J by 2 bases, with 7 bases between the two germline ends. The germline V gene has CDR1 SEHNR and CDR2 FQNEAQ (reference sequence). There are 13 residues in the CDR3. Here the CDR3 DNA reads TGTGCCAGCAGCTTGGGGCGAAACACTGAAGCTTTCTTT. It yields the protein CASSLGRNTEAFF. Together with reference TRBV7-9 and TRBJ1-1, the CDR3 gives the full variable domain: DTGVSQNPRHKITKRGQNVTFRCDPISEHNRLYWYRQTLGQGPEFLTYFQNEAQLEKSRLLSDRFSAERPKGSFSTLEIQRTEQGDSAMYLCASSLGRNTEAFFGQGTRLTVV.